Shown below are 28 T cell receptor beta chains from a single sample sequenced in a study of human T cells and chemical hapten exposure. From the RACE reads, TCRdb called clonotypes with MiXCR, one entry per CDR3 protein. This table holds 380,000 or so distinct CDR3 sequences, nearly 5% found once. Time point given: patch test 1, 2 weeks after DPC sensitization. Treatment: therapeutic diphenylcyclopropenone sensitization with weekly scalp DPC. Sequencing was performed on whole blood, taken in connection with sensitization to the hapten diphenylcyclopropenone (DPC). These receptors all come from a woman aged 45-60 years with alopecia areata. Some clones in this sample may be carry-over from other donors' samples.

In its sample, this clonotype was seen many times. The V and J genes are TRBV4-1 and TRBJ2-6; D ambiguous. V gave up 1 base and J gave up 1 base, with 8 bases separating them. The germline CDR1 and CDR2 sequences are MGHRA and YSYEKL. The CDR3 covers 16 residues. The CDR3 protein is CASSQGLGSGANVLTF. Here the CDR3 DNA reads TGCGCCAGCAGCCAAGGTTTAGGTTCTGGGGCCAACGTCCTGACTTTC.

V usage is TRBV7-8 and J usage is TRBJ2-1; 10 bases are a match to TRBD2. Germline lookup yields CDR1 SGHVS and CDR2 FQNEAQ. The CDR3 totals 12 residues. V trimming: 7 bases; J trimming: 15 bases; junction bases outside the gene matches: 9. The CDR3 sequence is CASTSGSGVVFF. Written as DNA, the CDR3 is TGTGCCAGCACTAGCGGGAGTGGGGTTGTGTTCTTC.

The sample holds many counts of this clonotype. The chain couples TRBV20-1 to TRBJ1-2, with unresolved D. The CDR3 contains 15 residues. Between the trimmed V and J ends, which lost 0 bases and 3 bases, there was a span of 14 bases. The germline V gene has CDR1 DFQATT and CDR2 SNEGSKA (reference sequence). CDR3 DNA sequence: TGCAGTGCTAGAGATGGGTCCTCGAGGGACTATGGCTACACCTTC. Protein product: CSARDGSSRDYGYTF.

This clonotype was recorded at least ten times. This rearrangement joins TRBV4-3 to TRBJ1-1; 8 bases are a match to TRBD1. The V segment lost 3 bases and the J segment 3 bases; nucleotides outside the gene matches: 9. The CDR3 loop spans 16 amino acids. Germline V gene data show CDR1 as LGHNA and CDR2 as YSLEER. The CDR3 bases are TGCGCCAGCAGCCAGGATTGGACAGGGCTTGACACTGAAGCTTTCTTT. It encodes CASSQDWTGLDTEAFF.

This clonotype was observed a few times. The chain recombines TRBV5-1 with TRBJ1-1; the D gene is possibly TRBD1 (6 bases). The germline CDR1 and CDR2 sequences are SGHRS and YFSETQ. The CDR3 consists of 15 residues. V lost 0 bases to trimming and J lost 6 bases, with 15 bases between them. As DNA, the CDR3 is TGCGCCAGCAGCTTGGATCCGGGGGCAAGAGCTGAAGCTTTCTTT. Translating it yields CASSLDPGARAEAFF.

This clonotype was recorded a few times. The rearrangement joins TRBV2 to TRBJ2-2; D remains ambiguous. Germline V CDR1 and CDR2: SNHLY, FYNNEI. The V end was cut by 8 bases, the J end by 3 bases, with 10 bases between. CDR3 length: 13 residues. Here the CDR3 DNA reads TGTGCCAGCCAAGACGGTTACACCGGGGAGCTGTTTTTT. Amino acid sequence: CASQDGYTGELFF.

In this sample, this clonotype turned up many times. This chain joins TRBV5-5 and TRBJ2-1, with 13 bases that match TRBD2. Trimming cost V 4 bases and J 3 bases; bases outside gene matches: 7. Germline-derived CDR1 and CDR2 are SGHKS and YYEKEE (reference sequence). This CDR3 region has 17 residues. The CDR3 DNA follows: TGTGCCAGCAGCATATGGACTAGCGGGAGAGTCTACAATGAGCAGTTCTTC. Protein: CASSIWTSGRVYNEQFF.

This clonotype has at least ten counts. The CDR3 coding sequence is TGTGCCAGCAGCCCCGAGGGCAGGGGAGGATCACCCCTCCACTTT. This gives the protein CASSPEGRGGSPLHF. V gene TRBV12-3 or TRBV12-4 combines with J gene TRBJ1-6, with D perhaps matching TRBD1 (6 bases). The CDR3 consists of 15 residues. V was shortened by 6 bases and J by 10 bases, with 19 bases between the two germline ends.

In this sample, this clonotype turned up many times. V and J are TRBV12-3 or TRBV12-4 and TRBJ2-3, with a weak D call TRBD2 (6 bases). Trimming pared 2 bases from V and 2 bases from J, leaving 11 bases between. This CDR3 contains 15 residues. CDR3 sequence (DNA): TGTGCCAGCAGTTTACGGGGGTCTAACACAGATACGCAGTATTTT. Its translation: CASSLRGSNTDTQYF.

This clonotype was seen many times. This sequence joins TRBV4-1 and TRBJ1-2; a possible D gene is TRBD1 (5 bases). The V gene's germline CDR1 is MGHRA and CDR2 YSYEKL. This CDR3 is 15 amino acids long. With 0 bases removed from V and 4 bases from J, the gap between germline ends came to 12 bases. The CDR3 nucleotides read TGCGCCAGCAGCCAAGAAGGCTGGGGGAGCTATGGCTACACCTTC. Amino acids: CASSQEGWGSYGYTF.

This clonotype was recorded many times. The chain is built from TRBV11-2 and TRBJ2-6; D perhaps matches TRBD1 (6 bases). Trimming removed 2 bases at V and 1 base at J, with 15 bases between. The CDR3 sequence is 18 residues long. Germline CDR1 reads SGHAT; CDR2 reads FQNNGV. CDR3 sequence (DNA): TGTGCCAGCAGCTTATTTGGGATAGGGGGTTCTGGGGCCAACGTCCTGACTTTC. It codes for CASSLFGIGGSGANVLTF.

The table lists this clonotype with a few counts. The chain links TRBV7-8 to TRBJ2-7; D is undetermined. V lost 4 bases, J lost 2 bases, and 12 bases lay in between. The CDR3 runs 14 residues. From germline, CDR1 is SGHVS and CDR2 FQNEAQ. Here the CDR3 reads CASSSGLSPYEQYF. In DNA form, the CDR3 reads TGTGCCAGCAGCTCGGGCCTTAGCCCCTACGAGCAGTACTTC.

J is TRBJ1-2 and V is TRBV24-1; TRBD1 is a possible D gene (5 bases). Germline lookup yields CDR1 KGHDR and CDR2 SFDVKD. V gave up 4 bases and J gave up 4 bases, with 15 bases separating them. The CDR3 loop spans 15 amino acids. The CDR3 spells CATSDGDGGRYGYTF. DNA of the CDR3: TGTGCCACCAGTGACGGGGACGGAGGGCGCTATGGCTACACCTTC.

This clonotype came up many times. The J gene is TRBJ2-5, the V gene TRBV5-5, with 8 bases fitting TRBD1. CDR1 and CDR2 (germline): SGHKS, YYEKEE (reference sequence). Unmatched junction bases numbered 3, after V lost 2 bases and J lost 0 bases. There are 15 residues in the CDR3. The CDR3 here is CASSFSDRDQETQYF. DNA for the CDR3: TGTGCCAGCAGCTTTTCGGACAGGGACCAAGAGACCCAGTACTTC.

This clonotype has at least ten counts. This chain joins TRBV9 and TRBJ2-1, with TRBD2 matching 9 bases. Germline lookup yields CDR1 SGDLS and CDR2 YYNGEE. The CDR3 consists of 16 residues. V was clipped by 2 bases and J by 1 base; unmatched bases: 4. In DNA form, the CDR3 reads TGTGCCAGCAGCGTTAGCGGGGGCCTATCCTACAATGAGCAGTTCTTC. Its protein product is CASSVSGGLSYNEQFF.

This chain links TRBV29-1 with TRBJ1-2, with 8 bases matching TRBD1. J gave up 4 bases and V 7 bases, and 17 bases lay outside the gene matches. The CDR3 is 16 residues long. Germline V lookup: CDR1 SQVTM, CDR2 ANQGSEA. The CDR3 coding sequence is TGCAGCGCGGAAACTGGACAGGGTCTTAGTAGCTATGGCTACACCTTC. Its translation is CSAETGQGLSSYGYTF.

This clonotype was observed a handful of times. The rearrangement joins TRBV7-9 to TRBJ1-1, with D hard to call. The CDR3 runs 16 residues. Germline V gene lookup returns CDR1 SEHNR and CDR2 FQNEAQ (reference sequence). V lost 0 bases, J lost 3 bases, and 14 bases lay in between. As DNA, the CDR3 is TGTGCCAGCAGCTTAGCGAGGTCGGCGGGCCACACTGAAGCTTTCTTT. Its protein product is CASSLARSAGHTEAFF.

This clonotype appeared a few times. The V and J genes are TRBV12-3 or TRBV12-4 and TRBJ1-1, with TRBD1 as a possible D gene (5 bases). The CDR3 has 16 amino acids. The V gene lost 5 bases and the J gene lost 4 bases, with 20 bases spanning the gap. The CDR3 nucleotides are TGTGCCAGCAGTCCCTTGGGGCAGAGCATCTTCACTGAAGCTTTCTTT. Translation: CASSPLGQSIFTEAFF.

This clonotype was counted many times. This rearrangement joins TRBV5-1 to TRBJ1-5, with D tentatively TRBD1 (6 bases). Germline CDR1 is SGHRS and CDR2 is YFSETQ. The CDR3 spans 16 residues. Trimming removed 4 bases at V and 3 bases at J, with 17 bases between. CDR3 loop: CASSRTQTGSNQPQHF. The CDR3 bases are TGCGCCAGCAGCCGCACCCAGACAGGTTCCAATCAGCCCCAGCATTTT.

This clonotype was observed many times. This chain links TRBV15 with TRBJ2-1; perhaps TRBD2 as D (7 bases). The CDR3 is 12 residues long. Trimming left V 3 bases short and J 14 bases short, with 14 bases between. In germline, CDR1 is LNHNV, CDR2 YYDKDF (reference sequence). The CDR3 nucleotides are TGTGCCACCAGCAGCAAGGGGGGGATCAAGTTCTTC. Its translation: CATSSKGGIKFF.

This clonotype was counted at least ten times. V gene TRBV6-5 combines with J gene TRBJ2-7, with TRBD2 identical over 13 bases. Germline V lookup: CDR1 MNHEY, CDR2 SVGAGI. CDR3 length: 17 residues. Germline trimming cut 4 bases from V and 1 base from J; bases unmatched to any gene: 7. CDR3 coding DNA: TGTGCCAGCAGTTCCCCGAAGACTAGCGGGGGGTCCTACGAGCAGTACTTC. Its protein is CASSSPKTSGGSYEQYF.

In its sample, this clonotype was seen many times. This sequence joins TRBV20-1 and TRBJ2-7; 9 bases align to TRBD1. The CDR3 loop spans 13 amino acids. CDR1 and CDR2 (germline): DFQATT, SNEGSKA (reference sequence). V was clipped by 6 bases and J by 4 bases; unmatched bases: 7. The CDR3 DNA follows: TGCAGTGCCCCCCGGGACAGGGCATACGAGCAGTACTTC. Translated: CSAPRDRAYEQYF.

The chain is built from TRBV28 and TRBJ2-1; 9 bases line up with TRBD2. Germline V gene sequence: CDR1 MDHEN, CDR2 SYDVKM. The CDR3 is 17 amino acids. Germline trimming cut 4 bases from V and 4 bases from J; bases unmatched to any gene: 11. This chain's CDR3 is CASSSAGGPLSYNEQFF. The CDR3 DNA reads TGTGCCAGCAGTTCGGCGGGAGGGCCTCTTAGTTACAATGAGCAGTTCTTC.

This clonotype has a handful of counts. This sequence joins TRBV29-1 and TRBJ1-2, with 8 bases aligning to TRBD1. CDR1 and CDR2 from the germline V gene are SQVTM and ANQGSEA. After removal of 6 bases from V and 6 bases from J, the junction contained 12 bases not matched to a gene. The CDR3 is made up of 14 amino acids. In nucleotides, the CDR3 is TGCAGCGTCCTCAACGGACAGGGCAAGGATGGCTACACCTTC. This sequence encodes CSVLNGQGKDGYTF.

This clonotype occurred many times. The V gene is TRBV6-5, the J gene TRBJ2-3, with D perhaps TRBD1 (5 bases). Trimming left V 0 bases short and J 0 bases short, with 7 bases between. The CDR3 sequence is 15 residues long. In germline, CDR1 is MNHEY, CDR2 SVGAGI. The DNA for the CDR3 is TGTGCCAGCAGTTACTCAGGGGCCAGCACAGATACGCAGTATTTT. Its translation is CASSYSGASTDTQYF.

This clonotype has a count of ten or more. The CDR3 is CASSRGSGGRYEQYF. Here the CDR3 DNA reads TGTGCCAGCAGCAGGGGGAGCGGGGGGCGCTACGAGCAGTACTTC. This chain connects TRBV3-1 to TRBJ2-7; 9 bases are shared with TRBD2. V trimming: 5 bases; J trimming: 3 bases; junction bases outside the gene matches: 8. This CDR3 is built from 15 residues. Germline CDR1 and CDR2: LGHDT and YNNKEL (reference sequence).

This clonotype was seen repeatedly, ten times or more. The chain combines TRBV12-3 or TRBV12-4 with TRBJ1-2; 7 nucleotides match TRBD1. This CDR3 comprises 15 residues. V gave up 6 bases and J gave up 0 bases; unmatched junction bases: 7. The CDR3 coding sequence is TGTGCCAGCAGCCCTTCGGGACAGCCTAACTATGGCTACACCTTC. Protein sequence: CASSPSGQPNYGYTF.

This rearrangement joins TRBV6-1 to TRBJ1-5; 8 nucleotides align to TRBD1. Germline V gives CDR1 MNHNS, CDR2 SASEGT. V gave up 1 base and J gave up 3 bases; unmatched junction bases: 5. This CDR3 is built from 16 residues. As DNA, the CDR3 is TGTGCCAGCAGTGAAGGCCCAGGGGGCATCAATCAGCCCCAGCATTTT. Translated: CASSEGPGGINQPQHF.